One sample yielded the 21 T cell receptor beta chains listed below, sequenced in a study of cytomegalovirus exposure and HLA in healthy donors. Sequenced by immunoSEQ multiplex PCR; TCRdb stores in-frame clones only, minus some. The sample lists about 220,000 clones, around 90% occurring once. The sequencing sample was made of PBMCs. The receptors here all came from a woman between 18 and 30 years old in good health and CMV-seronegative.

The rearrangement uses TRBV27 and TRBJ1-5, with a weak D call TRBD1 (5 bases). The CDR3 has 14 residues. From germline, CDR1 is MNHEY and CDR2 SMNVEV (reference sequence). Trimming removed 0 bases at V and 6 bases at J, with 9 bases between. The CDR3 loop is CASSLSTGVQPQHF. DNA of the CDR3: TGTGCCAGCAGTTTATCCACGGGGGTTCAGCCCCAGCATTTT.

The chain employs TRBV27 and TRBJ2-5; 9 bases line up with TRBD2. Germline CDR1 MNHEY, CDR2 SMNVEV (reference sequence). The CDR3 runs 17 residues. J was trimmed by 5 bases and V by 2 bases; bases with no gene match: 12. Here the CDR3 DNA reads TGTGCCAGCAGTTTAAGGGGCCTAGCGGGAAGTTGGGAGACCCAGTACTTC. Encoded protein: CASSLRGLAGSWETQYF.

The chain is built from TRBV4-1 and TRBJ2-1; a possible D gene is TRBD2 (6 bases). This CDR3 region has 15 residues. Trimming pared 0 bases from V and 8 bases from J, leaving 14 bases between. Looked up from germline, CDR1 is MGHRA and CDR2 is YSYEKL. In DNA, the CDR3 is TGCGCCAGCAGCCAAGATGGAGCGGGCACCCATGAGCAGTTCTTC. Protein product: CASSQDGAGTHEQFF.

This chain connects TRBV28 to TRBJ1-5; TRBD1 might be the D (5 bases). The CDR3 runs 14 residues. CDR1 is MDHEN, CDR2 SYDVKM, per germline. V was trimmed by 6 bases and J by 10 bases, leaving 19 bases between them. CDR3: CASRIDSVISPQHF. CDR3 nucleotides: TGTGCCAGCAGGATAGACAGCGTAATCAGCCCCCAGCATTTT.

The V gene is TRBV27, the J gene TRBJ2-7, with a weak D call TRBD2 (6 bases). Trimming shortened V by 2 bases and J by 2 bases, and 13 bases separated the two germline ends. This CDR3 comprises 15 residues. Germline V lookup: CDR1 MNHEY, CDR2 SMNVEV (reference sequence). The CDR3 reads CASSLNSAGPYEQYF. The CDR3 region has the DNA TGTGCCAGCAGTTTAAATTCGGCGGGACCCTACGAGCAGTACTTC.

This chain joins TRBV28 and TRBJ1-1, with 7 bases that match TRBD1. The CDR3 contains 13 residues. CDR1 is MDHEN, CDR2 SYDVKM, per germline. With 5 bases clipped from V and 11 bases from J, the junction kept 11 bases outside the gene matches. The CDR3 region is CASSNRGAGWAFF. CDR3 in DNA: TGTGCCAGCAGTAACAGGGGTGCGGGGTGGGCTTTCTTT.

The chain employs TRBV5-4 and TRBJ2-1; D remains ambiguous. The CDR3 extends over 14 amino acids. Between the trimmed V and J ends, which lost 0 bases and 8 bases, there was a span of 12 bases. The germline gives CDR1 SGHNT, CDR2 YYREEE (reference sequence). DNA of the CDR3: TGTGCCAGCAGCTTGGGCACGGGTCGACATGAGCAGTTCTTC. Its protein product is CASSLGTGRHEQFF.

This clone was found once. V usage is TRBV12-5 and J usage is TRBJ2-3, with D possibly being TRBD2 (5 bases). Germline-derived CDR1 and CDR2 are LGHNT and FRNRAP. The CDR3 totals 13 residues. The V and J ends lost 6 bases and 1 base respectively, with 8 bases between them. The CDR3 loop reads CASGHGGTDTQYF. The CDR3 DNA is TGTGCTAGTGGCCACGGGGGCACAGATACGCAGTATTTT.

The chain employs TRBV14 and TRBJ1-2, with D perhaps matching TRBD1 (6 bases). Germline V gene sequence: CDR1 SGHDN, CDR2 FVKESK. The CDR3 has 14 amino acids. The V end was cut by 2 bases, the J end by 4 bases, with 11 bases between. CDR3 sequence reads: CASSQKTGLYGYTF. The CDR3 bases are TGTGCCAGCAGCCAAAAGACAGGACTCTATGGCTACACCTTC.

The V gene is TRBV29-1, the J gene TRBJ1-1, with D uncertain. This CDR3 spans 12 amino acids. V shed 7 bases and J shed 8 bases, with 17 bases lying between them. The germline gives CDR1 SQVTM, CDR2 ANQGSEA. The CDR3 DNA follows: TGCAGCGGTTTGGGTAGCCCGGGGGAAGCTTTCTTT. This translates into CSGLGSPGEAFF.

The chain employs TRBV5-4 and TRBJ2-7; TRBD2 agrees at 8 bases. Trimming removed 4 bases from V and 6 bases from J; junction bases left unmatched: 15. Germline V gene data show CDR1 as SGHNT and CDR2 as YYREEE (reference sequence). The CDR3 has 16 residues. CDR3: CASSHRRGLDPSEQYF. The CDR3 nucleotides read TGTGCCAGCAGCCACCGCCGGGGACTAGATCCGAGCGAGCAGTACTTC.

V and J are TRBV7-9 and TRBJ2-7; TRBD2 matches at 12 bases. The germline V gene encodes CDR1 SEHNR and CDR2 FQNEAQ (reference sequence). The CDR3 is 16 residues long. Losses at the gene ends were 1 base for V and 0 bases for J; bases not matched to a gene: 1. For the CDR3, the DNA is TGTGCCAGCAGCTTAGGGACTAGCGGGATCTCCTACGAGCAGTACTTC. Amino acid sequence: CASSLGTSGISYEQYF. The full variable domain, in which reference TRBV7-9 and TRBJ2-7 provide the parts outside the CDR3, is DTGVSQNPRHKITKRGQNVTFRCDPISEHNRLYWYRQTLGQGPEFLTYFQNEAQLEKSRLLSDRFSAERPKGSFSTLEIQRTEQGDSAMYLCASSLGTSGISYEQYFGPGTRLTVT.

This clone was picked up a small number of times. The CDR3 DNA reads TGTGCCAGCAGAACGGACTCGCAAGAGACCCAGTACTTC. Protein: CASRTDSQETQYF. This chain joins TRBV7-9 and TRBJ2-5; possibly TRBD2 for D (5 bases). The V end lost 6 bases, the J end lost 2 bases, and 10 bases lay between the germline ends. This CDR3 spans 13 amino acids. Germline loops: CDR1 SEHNR, CDR2 FQNEAQ (reference sequence).

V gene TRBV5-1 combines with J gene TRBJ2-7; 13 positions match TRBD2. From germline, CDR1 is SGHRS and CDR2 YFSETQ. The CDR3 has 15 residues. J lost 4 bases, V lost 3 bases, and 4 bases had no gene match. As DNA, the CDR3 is TGCGCCAGCAGCTCCGGACTAGCGGGAGAGTACGAGCAGTACTTC. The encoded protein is CASSSGLAGEYEQYF. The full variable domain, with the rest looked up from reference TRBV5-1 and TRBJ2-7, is KAGVTQTPRYLIKTRGQQVTLSCSPISGHRSVSWYQQTPGQGLQFLFEYFSETQRNKGNFPGRFSGRQFSNSRSEMNVSTLELGDSALYLCASSSGLAGEYEQYFGPGTRLTVT.

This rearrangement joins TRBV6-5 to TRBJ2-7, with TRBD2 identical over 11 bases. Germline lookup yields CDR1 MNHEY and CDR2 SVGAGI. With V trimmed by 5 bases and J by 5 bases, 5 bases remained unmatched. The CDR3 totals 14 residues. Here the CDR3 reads CASSLTSGSHEQYF. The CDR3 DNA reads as TGTGCCAGCAGTCTAACTAGCGGGAGCCACGAGCAGTACTTC.

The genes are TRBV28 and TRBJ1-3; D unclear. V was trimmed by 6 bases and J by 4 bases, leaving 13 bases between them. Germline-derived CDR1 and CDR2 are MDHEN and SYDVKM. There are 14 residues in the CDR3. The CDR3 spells CASSTTGMGNTIYF. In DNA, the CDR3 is TGTGCCAGCAGCACCACGGGAATGGGAAACACCATATATTTT.

The CDR3 spells CASSSLDTGSPLNEKLFF. DNA for the CDR3: TGTGCCAGCAGTTCCCTGGACACCGGTTCCCCCCTTAATGAAAAACTGTTTTTT. J is TRBJ1-4 and V is TRBV27; D possibly corresponds to TRBD1 (5 bases). The V and J ends lost 4 bases and 4 bases respectively, with 22 bases between them. Germline CDR1 is MNHEY and CDR2 is SMNVEV (reference sequence). This CDR3 comprises 18 residues. Based on the CDR3 plus reference TRBV27 and TRBJ1-4, the full variable domain is EAQVTQNPRYLITVTGKKLTVTCSQNMNHEYMSWYRQDPGLGLRQIYYSMNVEVTDKGDVPEGYKVSRKEKRNFPLILESPSPNQTSLYFCASSSLDTGSPLNEKLFFGSGTQLSVL.

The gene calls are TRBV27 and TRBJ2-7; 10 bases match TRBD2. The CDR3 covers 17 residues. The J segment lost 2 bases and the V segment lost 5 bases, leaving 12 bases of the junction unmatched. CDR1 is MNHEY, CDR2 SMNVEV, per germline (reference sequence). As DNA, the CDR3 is TGTGCCAGCAGTCGAGCTATAGCGGGAGGAGGGCCCTACGAGCAGTACTTC. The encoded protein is CASSRAIAGGGPYEQYF.

CDR3 amino acids: CASSRTGVYEQYF. The CDR3 DNA follows: TGCGCCAGCAGCCGGACAGGGGTCTACGAGCAGTACTTC. This chain connects TRBV5-1 to TRBJ2-7; 9 bases line up with TRBD1. The CDR3 length is 13 residues. V gave up 4 bases and J gave up 3 bases; unmatched junction bases: 2. Germline V lookup: CDR1 SGHRS, CDR2 YFSETQ.

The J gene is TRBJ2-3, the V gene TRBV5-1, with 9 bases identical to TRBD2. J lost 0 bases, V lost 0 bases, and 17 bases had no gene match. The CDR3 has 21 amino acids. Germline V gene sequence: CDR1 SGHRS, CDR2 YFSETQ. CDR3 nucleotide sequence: TGCGCCAGCAGCTTGGCCGATTTGAAGCTAGCGGGATTCCTTAGCACAGATACGCAGTATTTT. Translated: CASSLADLKLAGFLSTDTQYF.

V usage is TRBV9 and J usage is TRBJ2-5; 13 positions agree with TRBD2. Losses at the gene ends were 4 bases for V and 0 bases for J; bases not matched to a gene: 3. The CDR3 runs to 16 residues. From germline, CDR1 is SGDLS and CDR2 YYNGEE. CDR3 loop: CASSPGTSGNQETQYF. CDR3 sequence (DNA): TGTGCCAGCAGCCCCGGGACTAGCGGGAACCAAGAGACCCAGTACTTC.